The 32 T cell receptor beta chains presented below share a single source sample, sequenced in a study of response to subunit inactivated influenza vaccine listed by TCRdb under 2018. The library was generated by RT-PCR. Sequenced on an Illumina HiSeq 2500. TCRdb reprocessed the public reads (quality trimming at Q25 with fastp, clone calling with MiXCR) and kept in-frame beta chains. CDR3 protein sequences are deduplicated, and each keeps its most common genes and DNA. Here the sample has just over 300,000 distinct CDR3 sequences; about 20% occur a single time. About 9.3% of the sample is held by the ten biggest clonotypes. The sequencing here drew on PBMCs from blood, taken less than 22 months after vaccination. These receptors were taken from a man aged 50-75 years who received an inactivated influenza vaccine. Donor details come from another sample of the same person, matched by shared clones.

The CDR3 loop is CASSAERDTEAFF. CDR3 sequence (DNA): TGTGCCAGCTCCGCTGAACGAGACACTGAAGCTTTCTTT. This sequence joins TRBV18 and TRBJ1-1; D gene unclear. The V end was cut by 6 bases, the J end by 3 bases, with 11 bases between. The germline V gene has CDR1 KGHSH and CDR2 LQKENI. The CDR3 consists of 13 residues.

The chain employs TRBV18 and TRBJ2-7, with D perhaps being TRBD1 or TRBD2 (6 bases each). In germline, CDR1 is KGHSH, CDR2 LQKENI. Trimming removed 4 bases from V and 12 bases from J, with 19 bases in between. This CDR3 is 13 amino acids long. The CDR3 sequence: CASSLEAGGGRYF. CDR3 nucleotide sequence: TGTGCCAGCTCACTAGAAGCCGGGGGCGGCAGGTACTTC.

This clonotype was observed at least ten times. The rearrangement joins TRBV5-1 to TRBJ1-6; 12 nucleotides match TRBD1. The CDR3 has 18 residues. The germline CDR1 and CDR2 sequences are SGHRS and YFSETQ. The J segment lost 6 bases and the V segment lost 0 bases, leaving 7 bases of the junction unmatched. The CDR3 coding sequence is TGCGCCAGCAGCTTGGAAACTCGGGACAGGGGGCTTAATTCACCCCTCCACTTT. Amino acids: CASSLETRDRGLNSPLHF.

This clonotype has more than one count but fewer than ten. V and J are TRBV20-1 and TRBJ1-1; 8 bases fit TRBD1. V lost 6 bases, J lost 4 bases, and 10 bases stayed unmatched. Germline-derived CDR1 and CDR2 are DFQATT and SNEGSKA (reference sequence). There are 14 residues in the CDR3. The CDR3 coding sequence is TGCAGTGCAACCCTAGAAACAGGGGGCACTGAAGCTTTCTTT. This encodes CSATLETGGTEAFF.

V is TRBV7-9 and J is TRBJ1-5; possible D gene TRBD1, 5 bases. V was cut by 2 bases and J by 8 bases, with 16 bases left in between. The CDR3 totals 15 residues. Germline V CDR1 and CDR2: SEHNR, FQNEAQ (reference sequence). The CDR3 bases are TGTGCCAGCAGCTTACAGGGTTCGGGTAGGGAGCCCCAGCATTTT. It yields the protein CASSLQGSGREPQHF. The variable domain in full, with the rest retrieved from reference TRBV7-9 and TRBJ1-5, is DTGVSQNPRHKITKRGQNVTFRCDPISEHNRLYWYRQTLGQGPEFLTYFQNEAQLEKSRLLSDRFSAERPKGSFSTLEIQRTEQGDSAMYLCASSLQGSGREPQHFGDGTRLSIL.

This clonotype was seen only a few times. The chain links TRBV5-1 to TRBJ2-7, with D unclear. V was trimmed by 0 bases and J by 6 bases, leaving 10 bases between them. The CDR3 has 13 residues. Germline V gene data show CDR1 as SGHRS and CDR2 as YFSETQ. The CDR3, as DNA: TGCGCCAGCAGCTTGGCCGGCTACTCCGAGCAGTACTTC. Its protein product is CASSLAGYSEQYF. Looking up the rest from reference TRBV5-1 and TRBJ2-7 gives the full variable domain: KAGVTQTPRYLIKTRGQQVTLSCSPISGHRSVSWYQQTPGQGLQFLFEYFSETQRNKGNFPGRFSGRQFSNSRSEMNVSTLELGDSALYLCASSLAGYSEQYFGPGTRLTVT.

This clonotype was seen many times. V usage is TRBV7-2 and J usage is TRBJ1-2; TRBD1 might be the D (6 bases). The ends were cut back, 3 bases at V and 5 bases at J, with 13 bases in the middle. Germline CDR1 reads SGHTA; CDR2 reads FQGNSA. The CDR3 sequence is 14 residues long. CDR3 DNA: TGTGCCAGCAGCTTGAGTCAGGGGATATATGGCTACACCTTC. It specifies CASSLSQGIYGYTF. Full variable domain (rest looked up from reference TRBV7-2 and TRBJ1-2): GAGVSQSPSNKVTEKGKDVELRCDPISGHTALYWYRQSLGQGLEFLIYFQGNSAPDKSGLPSDRFSAERTGGSVSTLTIQRTQQEDSAVYLCASSLSQGIYGYTFGSGTRLTVV.

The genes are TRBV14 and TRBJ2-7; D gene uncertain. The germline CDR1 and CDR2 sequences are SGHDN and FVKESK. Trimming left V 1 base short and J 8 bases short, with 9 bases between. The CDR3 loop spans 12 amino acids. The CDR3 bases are TGTGCCAGCAGCCAAGCGGAGAGGAAGCAGTACTTC. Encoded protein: CASSQAERKQYF.

CDR3 residues: CASSRQGQQPQHF. CDR3 DNA sequence: TGTGCCAGCAGTCGGCAGGGTCAACAGCCCCAGCATTTT. The chain is built from TRBV2 and TRBJ1-5, with D tentatively TRBD1 (5 bases). CDR3 length equals 13 residues. The V and J ends lost 5 bases and 7 bases respectively, with 12 bases between them. Per the germline V gene, CDR1 is SNHLY and CDR2 is FYNNEI.

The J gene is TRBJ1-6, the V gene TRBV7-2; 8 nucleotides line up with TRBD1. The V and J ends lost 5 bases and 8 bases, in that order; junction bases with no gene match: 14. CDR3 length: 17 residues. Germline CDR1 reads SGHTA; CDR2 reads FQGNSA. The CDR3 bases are TGTGCCAGCAGCGAGACAGGGGTTCAGGGTCTGGATTCACCCCTCCACTTT. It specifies CASSETGVQGLDSPLHF.

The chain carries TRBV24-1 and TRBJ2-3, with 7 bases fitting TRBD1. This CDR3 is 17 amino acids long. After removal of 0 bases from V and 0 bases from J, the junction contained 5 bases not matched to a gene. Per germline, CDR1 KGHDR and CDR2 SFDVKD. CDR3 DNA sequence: TGTGCCACCAGTGATTTGGTAGGACAGGCAAGCACAGATACGCAGTATTTT. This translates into CATSDLVGQASTDTQYF.

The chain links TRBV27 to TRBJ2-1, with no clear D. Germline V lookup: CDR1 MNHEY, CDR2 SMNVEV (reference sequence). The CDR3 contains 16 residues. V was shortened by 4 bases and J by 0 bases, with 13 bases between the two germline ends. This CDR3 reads CASSSLGVSSYNEQFF. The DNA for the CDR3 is TGTGCCAGCAGTTCGCTTGGTGTTAGCTCCTACAATGAGCAGTTCTTC.

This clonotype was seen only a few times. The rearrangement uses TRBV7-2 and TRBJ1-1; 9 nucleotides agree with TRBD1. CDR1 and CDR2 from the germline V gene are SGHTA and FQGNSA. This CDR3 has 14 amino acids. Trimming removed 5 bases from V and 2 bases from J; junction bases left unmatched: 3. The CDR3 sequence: CASSRQGDNTEAFF. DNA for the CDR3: TGTGCCAGCAGCCGACAGGGGGACAACACTGAAGCTTTCTTT.

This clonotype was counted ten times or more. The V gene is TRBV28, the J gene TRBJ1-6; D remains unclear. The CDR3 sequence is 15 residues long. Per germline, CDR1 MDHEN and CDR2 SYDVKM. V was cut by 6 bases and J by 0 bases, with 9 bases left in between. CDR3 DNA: TGTGCCAGCAGCTTTCCAGACTCCTATAATTCACCCCTCCACTTT. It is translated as CASSFPDSYNSPLHF.

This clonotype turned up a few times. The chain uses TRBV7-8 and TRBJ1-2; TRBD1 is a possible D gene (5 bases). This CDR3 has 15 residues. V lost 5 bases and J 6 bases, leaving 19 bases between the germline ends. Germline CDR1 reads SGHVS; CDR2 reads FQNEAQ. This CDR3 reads CASSPPSGDRDGYTF. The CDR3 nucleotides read TGTGCCAGCAGCCCCCCGTCGGGGGATCGTGATGGCTACACCTTC. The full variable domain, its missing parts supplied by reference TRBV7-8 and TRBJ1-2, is GAGVSQSPRYKVAKRGQDVALRCDPISGHVSLFWYQQALGQGPEFLTYFQNEAQLDKSGLPSDRFFAERPEGSVSTLKIQRTQQEDSAVYLCASSPPSGDRDGYTFGSGTRLTVV.

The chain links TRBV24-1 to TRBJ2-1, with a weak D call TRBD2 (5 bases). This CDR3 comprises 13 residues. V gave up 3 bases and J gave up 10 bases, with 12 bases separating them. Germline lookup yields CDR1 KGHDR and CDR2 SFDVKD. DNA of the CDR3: TGTGCCACCAGTGATGGGAGCCATGGCGAGCAGTTCTTC. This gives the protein CATSDGSHGEQFF.

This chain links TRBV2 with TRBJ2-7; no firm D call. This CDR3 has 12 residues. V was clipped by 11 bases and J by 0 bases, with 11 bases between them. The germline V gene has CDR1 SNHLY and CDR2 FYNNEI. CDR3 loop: CAGDLGSYEQYF. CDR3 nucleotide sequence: TGTGCCGGAGATCTCGGCTCCTACGAGCAGTACTTC.

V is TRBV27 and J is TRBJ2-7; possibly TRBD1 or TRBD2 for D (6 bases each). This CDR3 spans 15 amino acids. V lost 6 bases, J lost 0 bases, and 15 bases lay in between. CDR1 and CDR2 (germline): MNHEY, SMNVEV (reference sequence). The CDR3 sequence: CASSTRWGASYEQYF. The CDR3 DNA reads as TGTGCCAGCAGCACCCGATGGGGGGCCTCCTACGAGCAGTACTTC.

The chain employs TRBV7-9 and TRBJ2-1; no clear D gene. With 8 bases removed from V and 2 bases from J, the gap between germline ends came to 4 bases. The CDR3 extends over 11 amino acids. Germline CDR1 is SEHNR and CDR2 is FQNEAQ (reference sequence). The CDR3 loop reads CASGTYNEQFF. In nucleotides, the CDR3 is TGTGCCAGCGGCACCTACAATGAGCAGTTCTTC.

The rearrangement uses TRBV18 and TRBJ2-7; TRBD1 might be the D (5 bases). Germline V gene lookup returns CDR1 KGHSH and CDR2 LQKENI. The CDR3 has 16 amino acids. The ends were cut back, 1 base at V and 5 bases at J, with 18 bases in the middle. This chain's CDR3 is CASSPLSVSDIHEQYF. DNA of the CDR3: TGTGCCAGCTCACCACTCTCAGTATCGGACATCCACGAGCAGTACTTC.

The CDR3 here is CASSPLSSYEQYF. The CDR3 bases are TGTGCCAGCTCACCACTCAGCTCCTACGAGCAGTACTTC. The chain carries TRBV18 and TRBJ2-7, with D uncertain. CDR3 length: 13 amino acids. Per germline, CDR1 KGHSH and CDR2 LQKENI. The germline V and J ends were trimmed by 1 base and 0 bases, with 4 bases remaining between them.

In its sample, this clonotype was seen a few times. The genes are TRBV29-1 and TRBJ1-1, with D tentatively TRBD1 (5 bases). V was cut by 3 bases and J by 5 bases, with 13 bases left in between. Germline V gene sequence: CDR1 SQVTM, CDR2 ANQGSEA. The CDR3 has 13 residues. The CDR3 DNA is TGCAGCGTTGAGGGGGTCCCAGGGACTGAAGCTTTCTTT. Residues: CSVEGVPGTEAFF.

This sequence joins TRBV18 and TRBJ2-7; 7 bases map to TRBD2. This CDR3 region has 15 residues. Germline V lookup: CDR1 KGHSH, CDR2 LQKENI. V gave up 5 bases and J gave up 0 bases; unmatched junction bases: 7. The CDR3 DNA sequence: TGTGCCAGCTCATCCTTCGGCGGGAGCTCCTACGAGCAGTACTTC. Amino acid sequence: CASSSFGGSSYEQYF.

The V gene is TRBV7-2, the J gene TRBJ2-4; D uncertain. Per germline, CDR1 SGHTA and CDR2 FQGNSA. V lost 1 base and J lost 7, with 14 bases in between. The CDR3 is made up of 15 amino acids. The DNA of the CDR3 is TGTGCCAGCAGCTTAGTTGGTGCTGCCGCTAACATTCAGTACTTC. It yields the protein CASSLVGAAANIQYF.

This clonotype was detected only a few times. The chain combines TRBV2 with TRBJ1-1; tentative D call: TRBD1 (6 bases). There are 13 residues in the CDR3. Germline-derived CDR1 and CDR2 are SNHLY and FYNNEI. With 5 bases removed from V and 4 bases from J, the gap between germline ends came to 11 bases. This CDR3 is CASSKTGSTEAFF. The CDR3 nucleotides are TGTGCCAGCAGTAAAACAGGGAGCACTGAAGCTTTCTTT. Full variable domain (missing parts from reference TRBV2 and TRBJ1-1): EPEVTQTPSHQVTQMGQEVILRCVPISNHLYFYWYRQILGQKVEFLVSFYNNEISEKSEIFDDQFSVERPDGSNFTLKIRSTKLEDSAMYFCASSKTGSTEAFFGQGTRLTVV.

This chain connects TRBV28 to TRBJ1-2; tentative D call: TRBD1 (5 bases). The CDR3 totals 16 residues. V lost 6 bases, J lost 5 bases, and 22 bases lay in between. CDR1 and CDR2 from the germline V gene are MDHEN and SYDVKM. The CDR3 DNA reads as TGTGCCAGCAGATCTACAGCCTTCGGGGCAGGGTATGGCTACACCTTC. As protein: CASRSTAFGAGYGYTF.

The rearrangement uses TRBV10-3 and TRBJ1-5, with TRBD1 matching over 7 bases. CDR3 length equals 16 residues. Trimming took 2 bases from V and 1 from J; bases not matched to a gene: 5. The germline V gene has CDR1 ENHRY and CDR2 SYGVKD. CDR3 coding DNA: TGTGCCATCAGTGAGACAGGGGCGGGGAGCAATCAGCCCCAGCATTTT. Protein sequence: CAISETGAGSNQPQHF.

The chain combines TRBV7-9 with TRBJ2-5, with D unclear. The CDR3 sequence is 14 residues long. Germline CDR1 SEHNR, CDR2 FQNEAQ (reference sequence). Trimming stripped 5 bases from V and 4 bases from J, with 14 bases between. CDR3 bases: TGTGCCAGCAGCCACCTCAGGTCGACAGAGACCCAGTACTTC. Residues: CASSHLRSTETQYF.

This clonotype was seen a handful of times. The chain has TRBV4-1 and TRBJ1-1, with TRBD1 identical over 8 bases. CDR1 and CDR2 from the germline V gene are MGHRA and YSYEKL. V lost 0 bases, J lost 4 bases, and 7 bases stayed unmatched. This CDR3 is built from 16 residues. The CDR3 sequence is CASSQDPGGWGTEAFF. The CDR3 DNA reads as TGCGCCAGCAGCCAAGATCCAGGGGGCTGGGGCACTGAAGCTTTCTTT.

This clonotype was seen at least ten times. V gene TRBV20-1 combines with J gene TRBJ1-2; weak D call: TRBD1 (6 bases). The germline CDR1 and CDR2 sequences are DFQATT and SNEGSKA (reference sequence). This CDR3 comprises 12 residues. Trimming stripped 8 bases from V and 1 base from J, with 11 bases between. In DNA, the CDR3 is TGCAGTTCAGGGGCCGATAACTATGGCTACACCTTC. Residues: CSSGADNYGYTF.

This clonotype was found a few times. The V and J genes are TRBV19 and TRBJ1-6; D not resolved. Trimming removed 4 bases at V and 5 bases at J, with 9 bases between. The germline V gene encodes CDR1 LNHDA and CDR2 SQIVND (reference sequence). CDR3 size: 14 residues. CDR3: CASSTTWDNSPLHF. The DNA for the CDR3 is TGTGCCAGTAGTACCACCTGGGATAATTCACCCCTCCACTTT.

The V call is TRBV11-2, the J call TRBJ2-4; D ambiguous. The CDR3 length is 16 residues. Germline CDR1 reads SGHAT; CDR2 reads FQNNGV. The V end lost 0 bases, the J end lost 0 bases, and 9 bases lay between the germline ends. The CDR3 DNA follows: TGTGCCAGCAGCTTAGATTTACAGATAGCCAAAAACATTCAGTACTTC. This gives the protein CASSLDLQIAKNIQYF.